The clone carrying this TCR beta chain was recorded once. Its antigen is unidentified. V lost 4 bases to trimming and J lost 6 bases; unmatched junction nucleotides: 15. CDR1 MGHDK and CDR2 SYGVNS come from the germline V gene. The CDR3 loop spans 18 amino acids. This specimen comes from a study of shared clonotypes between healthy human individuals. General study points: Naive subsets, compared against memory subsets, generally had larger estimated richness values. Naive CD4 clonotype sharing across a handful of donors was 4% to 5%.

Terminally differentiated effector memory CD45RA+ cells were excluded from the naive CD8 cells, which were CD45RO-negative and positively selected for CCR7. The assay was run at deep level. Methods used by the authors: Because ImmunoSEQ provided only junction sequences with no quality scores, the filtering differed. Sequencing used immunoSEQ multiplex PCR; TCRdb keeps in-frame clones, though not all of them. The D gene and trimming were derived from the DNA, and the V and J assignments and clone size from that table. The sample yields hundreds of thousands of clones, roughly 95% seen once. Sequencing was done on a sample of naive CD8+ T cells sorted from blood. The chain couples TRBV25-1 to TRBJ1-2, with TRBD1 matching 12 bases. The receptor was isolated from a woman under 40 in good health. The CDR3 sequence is CASSACLGTGGRVNGYTF. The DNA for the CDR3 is TGTGCCAGCAGTGCCTGTTTGGGGACAGGGGGCAGGGTCAATGGCTACACCTTC.